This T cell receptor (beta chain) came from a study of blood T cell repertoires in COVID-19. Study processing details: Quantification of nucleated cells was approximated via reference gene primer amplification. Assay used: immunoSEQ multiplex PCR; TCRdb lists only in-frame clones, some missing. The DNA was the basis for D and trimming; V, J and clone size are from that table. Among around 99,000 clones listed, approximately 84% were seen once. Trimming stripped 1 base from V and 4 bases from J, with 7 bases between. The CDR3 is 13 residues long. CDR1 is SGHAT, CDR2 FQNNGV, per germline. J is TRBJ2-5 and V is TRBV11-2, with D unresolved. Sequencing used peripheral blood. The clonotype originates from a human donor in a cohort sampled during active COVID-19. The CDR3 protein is CASSLVGPETQYF. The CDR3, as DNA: TGTGCCAGCAGCTTAGTTGGGCCAGAGACCCAGTACTTC.